The entry below describes one T cell receptor beta chain. Antigen unknown. The V and J ends lost 1 base and 11 bases, in that order; junction bases with no gene match: 8. Germline V lookup: CDR1 SGHTA, CDR2 FQGNSA. This CDR3 contains 15 residues. This entry belongs to a study of OX40 agonist ivuxolimab in advanced cancers. Background on the study: Three patients, one with hepatocellular carcinoma and two with cutaneous melanoma, achieved partial responses. General study results and limits: Within 6 weeks, CD4+ and CD8+ blood T cells expanded clonally at 0.1 to 3.0 mg/kg. More expanded clones were found, on average, in CD8+ than in CD4+ T cells. The specificity for antigen of the expanded peripheral T cells was not determined.

Repertoires were generated with immunoSEQ multiplex PCR, while TCRdb's copy carries only in-frame clones and drops some. The sample lists about 60,000 clones, around 92% occurring once. This TCR derives from an adult with an advanced solid tumor such as melanoma, head and neck, liver or kidney cancer. The genes are TRBV7-2 and TRBJ2-2; 9 positions agree with TRBD1. The sample was CD4+ or CD8+ T cells sorted from blood, taken in a trial of the OX40 agonist ivuxolimab. The CDR3 DNA follows: TGTGCCAGCAGCTTAGTAATTACAGGGGGCTCCGAGCTGTTTTTT. Its protein is CASSLVITGGSELFF.